These T cell receptor beta chains were read from a single sample in a study of blood T cell repertoires in COVID-19. Using immunoSEQ multiplex PCR, the repertoire was profiled, and TCRdb retains in-frame clones only, with some absent. Here the sample spans approximately 39,000 clones, 87% being singletons. The sequenced sample was peripheral blood. These receptors were collected from a man aged 50-59 years with active or convalescent COVID-19. CDR3s include the opening cysteine and the closing phenylalanine or tryptophan. The D gene is left open where the match is weak. Only some rows state a clone size, as once, few, many or a class for expanded clones.

.	TRBV5-1	TRBJ2-5	TRBD2	TGCGCCAGCAGATCGACTAGCGGCCAAGAGACCCAGTACTTC	CASRSTSGQETQYF
.	TRBV29-1	TRBJ1-2	.	TGCAGCGTTAGTAGTCAAATGTTTAACTATGGCTACACCTTC	CSVSSQMFNYGYTF
.	TRBV3-1/TRBV3-2	TRBJ1-4	TRBD1	TGTGCCAGCAGCCAAGATTGGGACAGGGGGGAAAAACTGTTTTTT	CASSQDWDRGEKLFF
.	TRBV18	TRBJ1-2	TRBD1	TGTGCCAGCTCACCCGCCAGGGGGGATGGCTACACCTTC	CASSPARGDGYTF
.	TRBV7-9	TRBJ2-1	.	TGTGCCAGCAGCCTCGACATTTACAATGAGCAGTTCTTC	CASSLDIYNEQFF
.	TRBV7-8	TRBJ2-3	.	TGTGCCAGCAGCTTGCGCGGGGTTAGGAGGGAAGATACGCAGTATTTT	CASSLRGVRREDTQYF
few	TRBV3-1/TRBV3-2	TRBJ2-3	.	TGTGCCAGCAGCCAAGGGGCGTATAGGGGAACCGCAGATACGCAGTATTTT	CASSQGAYRGTADTQYF
.	TRBV27	TRBJ2-7	TRBD1	TGTGCCAGCAGGCAGGGGGCATTCATCTACGAGCAGTACTTC	CASRQGAFIYEQYF
.	TRBV2	TRBJ2-7	TRBD1	TGTGCCAGCAGTCGGACAGGGGGCCCCTACGAGCAGTACTTC	CASSRTGGPYEQYF
.	TRBV5-1	TRBJ2-7	TRBD2	TGCGCCAGCAGCTTGGACGTAGCGGGCGGAAACTACGAGCAGTACTTC	CASSLDVAGGNYEQYF
.	TRBV15	TRBJ1-2	.	TGTGCCACCAGCAGACAAAACAGGGACGGCTACACCTTC	CATSRQNRDGYTF
.	TRBV7-9	TRBJ1-1	.	TGTGCCAGCAGCGTTCTAGAGGGCACTGAAGCTTTCTTT	CASSVLEGTEAFF
.	TRBV7-2	TRBJ1-4	.	TGTGCCAGCAGCTCAAGGCGGGGTACTGAAAAACTGTTTTTT	CASSSRRGTEKLFF
.	TRBV4-1	TRBJ2-7	TRBD2	TGCGCCAGCAGCCCGACTGGACTAGCGGGAGGCCGACCCTACGAGCAGTACTTC	CASSPTGLAGGRPYEQYF
few	TRBV27	TRBJ1-2	.	TGTGCCAGCAGCCCTTGGGAGGCGGACTATGGCTACACCTTC	CASSPWEADYGYTF
few	TRBV5-8	TRBJ2-5	.	TGTGCCAGCAGCCCTGGGACGGCCTTCGGGGGGACCCAGTACTTC	CASSPGTAFGGTQYF
.	TRBV5-1	TRBJ2-1	TRBD2	TGCGCCAGCAGTTTATCCGGGACTAGTGGGGGCAATGAGCAGTTCTTC	CASSLSGTSGGNEQFF